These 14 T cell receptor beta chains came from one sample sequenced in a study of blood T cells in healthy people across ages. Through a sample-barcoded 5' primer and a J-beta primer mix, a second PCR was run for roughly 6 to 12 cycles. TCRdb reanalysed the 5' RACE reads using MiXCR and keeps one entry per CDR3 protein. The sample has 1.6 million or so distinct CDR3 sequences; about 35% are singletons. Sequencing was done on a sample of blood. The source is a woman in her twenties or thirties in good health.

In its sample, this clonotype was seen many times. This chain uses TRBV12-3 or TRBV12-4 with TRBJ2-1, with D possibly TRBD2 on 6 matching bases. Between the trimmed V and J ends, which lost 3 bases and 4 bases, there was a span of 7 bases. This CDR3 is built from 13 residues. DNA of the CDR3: TGTGCCAGCAGTTTCGGGGGATACAATGAGCAGTTCTTC. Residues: CASSFGGYNEQFF.

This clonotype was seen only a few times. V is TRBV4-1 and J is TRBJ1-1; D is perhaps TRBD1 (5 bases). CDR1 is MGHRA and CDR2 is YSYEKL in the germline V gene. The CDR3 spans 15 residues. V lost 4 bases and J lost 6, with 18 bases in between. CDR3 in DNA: TGCGCCAGCAGCCCCCCATTTGTGGGGGGAGCTGAAGCTTTCTTT. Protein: CASSPPFVGGAEAFF.

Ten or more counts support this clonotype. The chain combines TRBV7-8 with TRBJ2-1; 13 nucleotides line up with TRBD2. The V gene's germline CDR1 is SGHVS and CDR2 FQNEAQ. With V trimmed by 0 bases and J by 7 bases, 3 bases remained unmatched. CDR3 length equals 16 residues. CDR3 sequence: CASSLAGLAGSNEQFF. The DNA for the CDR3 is TGTGCCAGCAGCTTAGCGGGACTAGCGGGAAGTAATGAGCAGTTCTTC.

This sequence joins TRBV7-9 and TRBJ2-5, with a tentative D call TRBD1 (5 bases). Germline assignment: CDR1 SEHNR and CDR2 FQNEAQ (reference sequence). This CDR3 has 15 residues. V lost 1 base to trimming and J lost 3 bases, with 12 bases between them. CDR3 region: CASSLVAGFEETQYF. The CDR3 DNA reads TGTGCCAGCAGCTTAGTCGCAGGGTTCGAAGAGACCCAGTACTTC.

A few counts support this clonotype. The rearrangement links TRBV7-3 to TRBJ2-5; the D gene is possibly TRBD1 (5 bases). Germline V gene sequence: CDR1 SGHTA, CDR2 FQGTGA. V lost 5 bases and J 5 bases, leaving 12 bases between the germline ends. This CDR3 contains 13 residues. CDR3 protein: CASSPPGKETQYF. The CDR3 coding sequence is TGTGCCAGCAGCCCCCCAGGGAAGGAGACCCAGTACTTC.

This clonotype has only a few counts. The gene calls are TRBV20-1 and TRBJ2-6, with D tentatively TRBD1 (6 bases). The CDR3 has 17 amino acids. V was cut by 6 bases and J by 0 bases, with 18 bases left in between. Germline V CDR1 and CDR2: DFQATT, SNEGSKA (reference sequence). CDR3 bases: TGCAGTGCCGAGCTAACAGGGCTGCCCTCTGGGGCCAACGTCCTGACTTTC. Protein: CSAELTGLPSGANVLTF.

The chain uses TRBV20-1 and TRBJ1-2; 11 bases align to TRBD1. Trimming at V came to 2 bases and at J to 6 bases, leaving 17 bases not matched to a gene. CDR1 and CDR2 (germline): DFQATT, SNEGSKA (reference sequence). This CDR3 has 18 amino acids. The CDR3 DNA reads TGCAGTGCTAGACCCCGGGGACAGGGGGTATTAGGGGGCCATGGCTACACCTTC. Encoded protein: CSARPRGQGVLGGHGYTF.

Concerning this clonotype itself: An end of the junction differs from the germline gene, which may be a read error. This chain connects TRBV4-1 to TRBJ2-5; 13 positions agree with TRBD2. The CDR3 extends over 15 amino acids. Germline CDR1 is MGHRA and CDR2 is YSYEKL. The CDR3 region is CASSHGLAGEEIQYF. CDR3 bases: TGCGCCAGCAGCCACGGACTAGCGGGAGAGGAGATCCAGTACTTC.

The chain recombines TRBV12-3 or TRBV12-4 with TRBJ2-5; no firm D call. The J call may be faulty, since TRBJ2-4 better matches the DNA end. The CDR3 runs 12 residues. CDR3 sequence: CASSPDRTIQYF. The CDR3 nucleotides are TGTGCCAGCAGTCCTGATCGGACCATTCAGTACTTC.

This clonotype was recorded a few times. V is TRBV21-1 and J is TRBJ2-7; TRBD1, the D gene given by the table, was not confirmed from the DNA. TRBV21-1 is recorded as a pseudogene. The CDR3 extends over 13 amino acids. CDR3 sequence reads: CASSPWGRFEQYF. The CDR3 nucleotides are TGTGCCAGCAGCCCCTGGGGGCGCTTCGAGCAGTACTTC.

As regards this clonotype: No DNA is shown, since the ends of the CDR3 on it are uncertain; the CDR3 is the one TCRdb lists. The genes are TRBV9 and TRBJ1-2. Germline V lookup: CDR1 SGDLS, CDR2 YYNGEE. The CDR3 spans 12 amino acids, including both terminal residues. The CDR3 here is CASSADFRDYTF.

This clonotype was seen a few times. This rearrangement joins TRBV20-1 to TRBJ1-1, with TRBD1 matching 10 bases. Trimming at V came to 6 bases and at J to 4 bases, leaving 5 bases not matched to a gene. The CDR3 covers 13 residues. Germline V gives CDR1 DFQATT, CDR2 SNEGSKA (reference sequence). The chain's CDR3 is CSAQGDRGTEAFF. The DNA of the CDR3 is TGCAGTGCCCAGGGGGACAGGGGCACTGAAGCTTTCTTT.

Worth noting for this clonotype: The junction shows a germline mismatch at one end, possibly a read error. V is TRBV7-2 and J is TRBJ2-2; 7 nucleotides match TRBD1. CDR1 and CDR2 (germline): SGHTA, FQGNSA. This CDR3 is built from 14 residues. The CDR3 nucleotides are TGTCCCAGCAGCTCGATGACAGGGATCGGGGAGCTGTTTTTT. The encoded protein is CPSSSMTGIGELFF.

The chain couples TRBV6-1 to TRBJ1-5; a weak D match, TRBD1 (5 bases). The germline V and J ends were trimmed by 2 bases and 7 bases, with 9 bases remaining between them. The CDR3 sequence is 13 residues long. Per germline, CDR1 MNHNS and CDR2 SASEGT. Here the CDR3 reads CASSEHRSQPQHF. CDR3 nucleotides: TGTGCCAGCAGTGAACACAGGTCCCAGCCCCAGCATTTT.